This TCR beta chain came from a study of identical twins. The CDR3 is made up of 15 amino acids. Germline-derived CDR1 and CDR2 are KGHDR and SFDVKD. Trimming left V 3 bases short and J 5 bases short, with 10 bases between. This clonotype was observed a few times. Its target is not known. The cDNA had a unique molecular identifier and a template-switch universal primer site. Each CDR3 protein gets one entry after TCRdb re-called the 5' RACE reads with MiXCR. The sample lists about 470,000 distinct CDR3 sequences, 20% to 25% occurring once. Study-wide points: Twins showed weaker excess sharing in their beta out-of-frame sequences. Analyses based on zero insertions could be partly confounded by invariant MAIT and iNKT cells.

These data were also filed under a second study, of T cells expressing NK-cell markers. That paper notes: The sequencing cohort of eight donors included seven HCMV-seropositive individuals and one seronegative individual.

The sample taken for sequencing was CD4+ T cells sorted from blood. The clonotype originates from a young woman in good health. The chain carries TRBV24-1 and TRBJ1-6; D remains unclear. CDR3 loop: CATSDQQRDNSPLHF. The CDR3 DNA is TGTGCCACCAGTGATCAACAGAGGGATAATTCACCCCTCCACTTT.